The next 23 T cell receptor beta chains were all read from a single sample in a study of Graves' ophthalmopathy and Graves' hyperthyroidism. Amplifying from RNA transcripts, the study obtained TCR beta CDR3 regions. Scientists carried out first-round RT-PCR using HTBI primers and then a second-round multiplex PCR. Each CDR3 protein gets one entry after TCRdb re-called the multiplex PCR reads with MiXCR. The sample holds 400,000 to 500,000 distinct CDR3 sequences; over 20% are singletons and the top ten take 2.5% to 3.5%. What was sequenced was peripheral blood. The receptors come from a woman younger than 30 with stable Graves' hyperthyroidism.

The chain couples TRBV5-1 to TRBJ1-1; D is undetermined. CDR3 length: 13 amino acids. CDR1 is SGHRS and CDR2 is YFSETQ in the germline V gene. V lost 0 bases and J 5 bases, leaving 8 bases between the germline ends. The CDR3 DNA sequence: TGCGCCAGCAGCTTGGATAGACCGACTGAAGCTTTCTTT. Translating gives CASSLDRPTEAFF.

This clonotype was seen ten or more times. CDR3 loop: CASTLKPAGKNCTEAFF. Written as DNA, the CDR3 is TGTGCCAGCACCCTAAAGCCGGCAGGGAAAAACTGCACTGAAGCTTTCTTT. V and J are TRBV6-6 and TRBJ1-1; tentative D call: TRBD1 (5 bases). Between the trimmed V and J ends, which lost 7 bases and 4 bases, there was a span of 25 bases. The CDR3 runs to 17 residues. Germline CDR1 and CDR2: MNHNY and SVGAGI (reference sequence).

This clonotype was found many times. The chain joins TRBV12-3 or TRBV12-4 to TRBJ2-7; 7 nucleotides align to TRBD1. V trimming: 4 bases; J trimming: 7 bases; junction bases outside the gene matches: 10. This CDR3 is built from 14 residues. This chain's CDR3 is CASSSTETGVEQYF. DNA of the CDR3: TGTGCCAGCAGTTCCACTGAAACAGGGGTTGAGCAGTACTTC.

This clonotype was observed many times. A much bigger clone sits one base away, suggesting this may be a read error. The genes are TRBV6-2 or TRBV6-3 and TRBJ2-5, with no clear D. CDR3 length equals 11 residues. Germline V gene data show CDR1 as MNHEY and CDR2 as SVGEGT. The germline V and J ends were trimmed by 2 bases and 5 bases, with 3 bases remaining between them. CDR3 region: CASSYPETQYF. In nucleotides, the CDR3 is TGTGCCAGCAGTTACCCGGAGACCCAGTACTTC.

Concerning this clonotype: A much larger clone is a single base away; this may be a read error. The final CDR3 position lacks the conserved phenylalanine or tryptophan, pointing to a likely read error. The chain employs TRBV11-2 and TRBJ1-2, with D hard to call. Trimming left V 2 bases short and J 7 bases short, with 8 bases between. The CDR3 spans 12 residues. Germline V gives CDR1 SGHAT, CDR2 FQNNGV. The CDR3 protein is CASSLMVGGYTY. CDR3 nucleotide sequence: TGTGCCAGCAGCTTAATGGTTGGTGGCTACACCTAC.

This clonotype was counted many times. The CDR3 region is CASSPGQGFSYEQYF. The DNA of the CDR3 is TGCGCCAGCAGCCCAGGACAGGGGTTCTCCTACGAGCAGTACTTC. The chain is built from TRBV4-1 and TRBJ2-7, with 9 bases identical to TRBD1. V gave up 4 bases and J gave up 0 bases; unmatched junction bases: 4. Germline assignment: CDR1 MGHRA and CDR2 YSYEKL. The CDR3 has 15 residues.

There are many counts of this clonotype. V gene TRBV11-1 combines with J gene TRBJ1-1; 7 nucleotides line up with TRBD1. This CDR3 spans 18 amino acids. The V gene's germline CDR1 is SGHAT and CDR2 FQDESV (reference sequence). Trimming removed 1 base from V and 2 bases from J; junction bases left unmatched: 13. CDR3 amino acids: CASSLGYGQGGLNTEAFF. Written as DNA, the CDR3 is TGTGCCAGCAGCTTAGGTTATGGGCAGGGGGGACTCAACACTGAAGCTTTCTTT.

This clonotype was seen more than once but under ten times. The gene calls are TRBV4-1 and TRBJ1-5; TRBD1 matches 7 bases. The CDR3 loop spans 15 amino acids. The V and J ends lost 1 base and 6 bases, in that order; junction bases with no gene match: 6. The germline CDR1 and CDR2 sequences are MGHRA and YSYEKL. Written as DNA, the CDR3 is TGCGCCAGCAGCCAAGTCCGGGACAGAAGTCAGCCCCAGCATTTT. As protein: CASSQVRDRSQPQHF.

There are many counts of this clonotype. The genes are TRBV6-5 and TRBJ1-2; 11 nucleotides agree with TRBD1. This CDR3 spans 14 amino acids. Germline V lookup: CDR1 MNHEY, CDR2 SVGAGI. V lost 4 bases, J lost 4 bases, and 2 bases stayed unmatched. CDR3 DNA sequence: TGTGCCAGCAGTTTCGGGACAGGGGGCTATGGCTACACCTTC. Amino acids: CASSFGTGGYGYTF.

This clonotype was observed at least ten times. CDR3 residues: CASSLRYGNTIYF. CDR3 DNA: TGTGCCAGCAGTTTACGGTACGGAAACACCATATATTTT. The chain employs TRBV12-3 or TRBV12-4 and TRBJ1-3, with D unclear. There are 13 residues in the CDR3. The V end lost 2 bases, the J end lost 4 bases, and 6 bases lay between the germline ends.

This clonotype was observed at least ten times. The gene calls are TRBV4-1 and TRBJ1-2; D is unclear. Per the germline V gene, CDR1 is MGHRA and CDR2 is YSYEKL. Deletions cut 4 bases from V and 2 bases from J, with 14 bases between. This CDR3 has 15 amino acids. CDR3 nucleotides: TGCGCCAGCAGCCCTTCGGACGGTAAGAACTATGGCTACACCTTC. Translating it yields CASSPSDGKNYGYTF.

This clonotype was counted once. Germline and junction disagree at one end, which may indicate a read error. The V gene is TRBV6-1, the J gene TRBJ2-2, with a weak D call TRBD1 (6 bases). In germline, CDR1 is MNHNS, CDR2 SASEGT. There are 16 residues in the CDR3. CDR3 sequence (DNA): TGTGCCAGCAGGGAAGGGGGACAATGGTTCACCGGGGAGCTGTTTTTT. Encoded protein: CASREGGQWFTGELFF.

On this clonotype: A much larger clone differs by one base, so this may be a read error. The V gene is TRBV27, the J gene TRBJ1-5; 7 nucleotides agree with TRBD1. CDR1 is MNHEY and CDR2 is SMNVEV in the germline V gene (reference sequence). The CDR3 has 14 amino acids. CDR3 coding DNA: TGTGCCAGCAGTTTGCTAGGGGGCAAGGAGCCCCGGCATTTT. Its protein is CASSLLGGKEPRHF.

This clonotype has a count of ten or more. The chain employs TRBV11-2 and TRBJ2-2; 12 nucleotides agree with TRBD2. The junction had 5 bases not matched to a gene; V was cut back by 5 bases and J by 1 base. Looked up from germline, CDR1 is SGHAT and CDR2 is FQNNGV. CDR3 length: 17 amino acids. For the CDR3, the DNA is TGTGCCAGCAGCCTGGAGGGACTAGCGGGGAACACCGGGGAGCTGTTTTTT. Translating it yields CASSLEGLAGNTGELFF.

This clonotype has at least ten counts. The chain recombines TRBV11-2 with TRBJ2-2, with D hard to call. CDR3 length equals 13 residues. Germline CDR1 and CDR2: SGHAT and FQNNGV. With 3 bases removed from V and 7 bases from J, the gap between germline ends came to 9 bases. The CDR3, as DNA: TGTGCCAGCAGCTTTCGTGGAAACGGGGAGCTGTTTTTT. Protein product: CASSFRGNGELFF.

This clonotype was detected many times. V gene TRBV6-1 combines with J gene TRBJ2-7, with D possibly being TRBD1 (6 bases). The CDR3 covers 13 residues. Trimming took 3 bases from V and 7 from J, leaving 13 bases between them. The germline CDR1 and CDR2 sequences are MNHNS and SASEGT. The CDR3 sequence: CASSDTGTGEQYF. The CDR3 coding sequence is TGTGCCAGCAGTGATACAGGGACGGGGGAGCAGTACTTC.

The sample holds a few counts of this clonotype. One end of the junction fails to match germline, which may point to a read error. This chain uses TRBV5-1 with TRBJ2-7; 7 bases are shared with TRBD1. This CDR3 contains 15 residues. Germline CDR1 SGHRS, CDR2 YFSETQ. Here the CDR3 DNA reads TGTGCCAGCAGCTCAACAGGGGCCGTCTCCTACGAGCAGTACTTC. Residues: CASSSTGAVSYEQYF.

This chain links TRBV6-2 or TRBV6-3 with TRBJ2-5; D perhaps matches TRBD2 (5 bases). The germline CDR1 and CDR2 sequences are MNHEY and SVGEGT. This CDR3 has 16 amino acids. V was cut by 6 bases and J by 4 bases, with 21 bases left in between. The CDR3 DNA follows: TGTGCCAGCAGCCGCCGCGGCGCGGGTTTAGGAGAGACCCAGTACTTC. Protein sequence: CASSRRGAGLGETQYF.

At least ten counts were recorded for this clonotype. V is TRBV19 and J is TRBJ2-2; perhaps TRBD2 as D (5 bases). Trimming took off 5 bases at V and 4 bases at J, with 11 bases between the two ends. This CDR3 is 14 amino acids long. Germline V gene lookup returns CDR1 LNHDA and CDR2 SQIVND (reference sequence). The CDR3 DNA sequence: TGTGCCAGTAGTTTGTCTAGCAGCACCGGGGAGCTGTTTTTT. Translated, it gives CASSLSSSTGELFF.

This clonotype has a handful of counts. V is TRBV19 and J is TRBJ1-2; a weak D match, TRBD1 (5 bases). The CDR3 runs to 14 residues. V was shortened by 9 bases and J by 3 bases, with 17 bases between the two germline ends. The germline gives CDR1 LNHDA, CDR2 SQIVND (reference sequence). Here the CDR3 reads CASSVAVRDYGYTF. Here the CDR3 DNA reads TGTGCCAGCAGCGTAGCGGTCAGGGACTATGGCTACACCTTC.

In regard to this clonotype: A read error may explain this, as a much larger clone is one base away. The V call is TRBV11-2, the J call TRBJ2-7; weak D call: TRBD1 (5 bases). CDR1 is SGHAT and CDR2 is FQNNGV in the germline V gene. The CDR3 is 16 amino acids. Here the CDR3 reads CASILGPGQPSYEQYF. The CDR3 DNA reads TGCGCCAGCATCTTGGGGCCGGGTCAGCCATCCTACGAGCAGTACTTC.

This clonotype was recorded at least ten times. The chain combines TRBV12-3 or TRBV12-4 with TRBJ2-2, with 16 bases aligning to TRBD2. V shed 5 bases and J 3 bases; nucleotides not matched to a gene: 6. The CDR3 covers 18 residues. The CDR3 loop is CASSTGTSGRADTGELFF. CDR3 sequence (DNA): TGTGCCAGCAGTACTGGGACTAGCGGGAGGGCCGACACCGGGGAGCTGTTTTTT.

This sequence joins TRBV11-3 and TRBJ2-7; D possibly matches TRBD1 or TRBD2 (5 bases each). CDR1 and CDR2 from the germline V gene are SGHNT and YENEEA. Trimming left V 1 base short and J 4 bases short, with 14 bases between. There are 15 residues in the CDR3. CDR3: CASSLGTSGHYEQYF. The CDR3 DNA reads as TGTGCCAGCAGCTTAGGGACATCGGGGCATTACGAGCAGTACTTC. Together with reference TRBV11-3 and TRBJ2-7, the CDR3 gives the full variable domain: EAGVVQSPRYKIIEKKQPVAFWCNPISGHNTLYWYLQNLGQGPELLIRYENEEAVDDSQLPKDRFSAERLKGVDSTLKIQPAELGDSAVYLCASSLGTSGHYEQYFGPGTRLTVT.